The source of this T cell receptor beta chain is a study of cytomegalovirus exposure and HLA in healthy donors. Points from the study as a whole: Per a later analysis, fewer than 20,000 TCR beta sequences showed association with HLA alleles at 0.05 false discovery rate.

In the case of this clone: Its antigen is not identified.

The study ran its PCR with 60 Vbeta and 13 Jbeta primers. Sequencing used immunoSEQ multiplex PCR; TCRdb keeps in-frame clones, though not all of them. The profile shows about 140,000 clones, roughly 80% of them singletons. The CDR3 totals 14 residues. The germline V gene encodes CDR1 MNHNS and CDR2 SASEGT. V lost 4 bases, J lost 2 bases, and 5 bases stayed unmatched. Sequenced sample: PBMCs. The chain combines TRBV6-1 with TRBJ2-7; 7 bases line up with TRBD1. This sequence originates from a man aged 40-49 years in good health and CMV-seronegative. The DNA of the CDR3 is TGTGCCAGCAGTGGCCGGGACAGAACCTACGAGCAGTACTTC. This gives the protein CASSGRDRTYEQYF.